Only a few counts were recorded for the clone carrying this T cell receptor beta chain. With 5 bases clipped from V and 3 bases from J, the junction kept 13 bases outside the gene matches. CDR3 length equals 15 residues. CDR1 and CDR2 (germline): DFQATT, SNEGSKA (reference sequence). TCRdb re-derived calls from the RT-PCR reads in MiXCR, one entry per CDR3 protein. The data contain about 540,000 distinct CDR3 sequences, under 30% of them seen just once; the ten biggest clones take up approximately 3%. The data are from a study of response to subunit inactivated influenza vaccine. This same sample was also taken into another study, of T cells expressing NK-cell markers. That work contributes: Production of TCR beta cDNA relied on 5'RACE template switching with UMIs. Where a handful of donors were concerned, these clonotypes also led the CD3+CD56-NKG2C+ fraction. The HCMV specificity of the expanded NKG2C+ T cell clones stayed unresolved.

This sequence joins TRBV20-1 and TRBJ2-7; 7 nucleotides line up with TRBD1. The sequence derives from a middle-aged man who received an inactivated influenza vaccine. Sequences were derived from CD4+ T cells sorted from PBMCs, sampled roughly 12 days after vaccination. The CDR3 bases are TGCAGTGCTTCTCCAATGGGACAGATGATCTACGAGCAGTACTTC. Translating gives CSASPMGQMIYEQYF.